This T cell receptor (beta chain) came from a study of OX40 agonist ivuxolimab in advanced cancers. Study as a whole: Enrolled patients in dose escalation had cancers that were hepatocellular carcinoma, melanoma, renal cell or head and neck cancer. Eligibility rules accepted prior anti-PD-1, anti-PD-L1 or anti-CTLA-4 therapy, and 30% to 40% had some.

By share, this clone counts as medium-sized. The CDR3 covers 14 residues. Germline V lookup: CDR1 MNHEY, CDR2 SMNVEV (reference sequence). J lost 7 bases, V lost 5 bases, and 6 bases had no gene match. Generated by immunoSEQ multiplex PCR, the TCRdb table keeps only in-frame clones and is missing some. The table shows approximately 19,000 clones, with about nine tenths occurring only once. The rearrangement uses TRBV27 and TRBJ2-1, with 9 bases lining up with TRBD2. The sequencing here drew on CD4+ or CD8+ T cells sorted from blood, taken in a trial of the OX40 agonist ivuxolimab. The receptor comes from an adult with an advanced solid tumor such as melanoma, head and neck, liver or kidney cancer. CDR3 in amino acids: CASSLSGSGNEQFF. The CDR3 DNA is TGTGCCAGCAGTCTTAGCGGGAGTGGGAATGAGCAGTTCTTC.